These 21 T cell receptor beta chains were all obtained from the same sample, sequenced in a study of blood T cell repertoires in COVID-19. TCRdb's table, derived via immunoSEQ multiplex PCR, lists solely in-frame clones and lacks some. The sample yields 90,000 to 120,000 clones, about 87% seen once. Input material: peripheral blood. Receptors originate from a man aged 50 or older with active or convalescent COVID-19.

This chain connects TRBV27 to TRBJ1-1; no definite D call. This CDR3 comprises 16 residues. Trimming took off 5 bases at V and 3 bases at J, with 19 bases between the two ends. CDR1 is MNHEY, CDR2 SMNVEV, per germline (reference sequence). The CDR3 loop reads CASSPLPVSGDTEAFF. The CDR3 DNA follows: TGTGCCAGCAGTCCCCTCCCCGTCAGCGGGGACACTGAAGCTTTCTTT.

The chain is built from TRBV21-1 and TRBJ1-5; the table's D call, TRBD1, has no DNA check behind it. TRBV21-1 is recorded as a pseudogene. The CDR3 consists of 19 residues. The CDR3 DNA reads TGTGCCAGCAGCAAATCTAGCAGGGGGCGAGATGGAAGCAATCAGCCCCAGCATTTT. Protein sequence: CASSKSSRGRDGSNQPQHF.

The chain has TRBV30 and TRBJ2-2, with D hard to call. Germline CDR1 is GTSNPN and CDR2 is SVGIG (reference sequence). The CDR3 contains 12 residues. V was pared by 3 bases and J by 6 bases, with 8 bases between. CDR3: CAWRRHAGELFF. The CDR3 region has the DNA TGTGCCTGGAGGAGACATGCCGGGGAGCTGTTTTTT.

This sequence joins TRBV2 and TRBJ2-1; D is perhaps TRBD2 (6 bases). Trimming removed 2 bases from V and 8 bases from J, with 13 bases in between. The V gene's germline CDR1 is SNHLY and CDR2 FYNNEI. The CDR3 is 14 residues long. The CDR3 is CASSEKRGMDEQFF. The CDR3, as DNA: TGTGCCAGCAGTGAAAAACGCGGGATGGATGAGCAGTTCTTC.

The chain is built from TRBV10-3 and TRBJ2-3; 12 positions match TRBD1. V lost 8 bases to trimming and J lost 2 bases; unmatched junction nucleotides: 11. The CDR3 has 17 residues. CDR1 is ENHRY, CDR2 SYGVKD, per germline. The DNA of the CDR3 is TGTGCCATCGGTGGGACAGGGGGCGCGGGCCACACAGATACGCAGTATTTT. Its protein product is CAIGGTGGAGHTDTQYF.

V gene TRBV6-5 combines with J gene TRBJ2-1; 8 bases match TRBD2. V was pared by 6 bases and J by 8 bases, with 6 bases of the junction left unmatched. This CDR3 has 13 amino acids. CDR1 is MNHEY and CDR2 is SVGAGI in the germline V gene. CDR3 in DNA: TGTGCCAGCAGCCCGGGAGGGACGCATGAGCAGTTCTTC. Its translation is CASSPGGTHEQFF.

The chain has TRBV5-4 and TRBJ2-2, with D hard to call. CDR1 is SGHNT, CDR2 YYREEE, per germline (reference sequence). V lost 4 bases and J lost 0, with 10 bases in between. The CDR3 length is 15 residues. The CDR3 DNA sequence: TGTGCCAGCAGCCCAAGACGGGCGAACACCGGGGAGCTGTTTTTT. It yields the protein CASSPRRANTGELFF.

This clone was seen a handful of times. The gene calls are TRBV19 and TRBJ1-2; D is possibly TRBD1 (5 bases). CDR3 length: 15 residues. Trimming removed 6 bases at V and 1 base at J, with 15 bases between. CDR1 is LNHDA, CDR2 SQIVND, per germline (reference sequence). The CDR3 nucleotides are TGTGCCAGTAGCCCCCAGGGTGGGCATAACTATGGCTACACCTTC. The encoded protein is CASSPQGGHNYGYTF.

This clone was detected only a few times. The genes are TRBV27 and TRBJ2-7, with 13 bases fitting TRBD2. The germline gives CDR1 MNHEY, CDR2 SMNVEV (reference sequence). J was trimmed by 2 bases and V by 1 base; bases with no gene match: 5. This CDR3 has 17 residues. The CDR3 protein is CASSLLLAGGPTYEQYF. DNA of the CDR3: TGTGCCAGCAGTTTATTACTAGCGGGAGGGCCGACCTACGAGCAGTACTTC.

The V call is TRBV7-2, the J call TRBJ2-7, with D possibly TRBD2 on 7 matching bases. The ends were cut back, 2 bases at V and 7 bases at J, with 24 bases in the middle. The V gene's germline CDR1 is SGHTA and CDR2 FQGNSA. The CDR3 covers 17 residues. The CDR3 nucleotides are TGTGCCAGCAGCTTAACTGGGGGCCTGGCGGGAGTGAAAGAGCAGTACTTC. Its protein product is CASSLTGGLAGVKEQYF.

The V call is TRBV10-3, the J call TRBJ1-3; TRBD1 matches at 9 bases. The V and J ends lost 5 bases and 0 bases, in that order; junction bases with no gene match: 8. This CDR3 is built from 17 residues. Germline assignment: CDR1 ENHRY and CDR2 SYGVKD. CDR3 coding DNA: TGTGCCATCAGTTCCGGGACAGGGCCGAACTCTGGAAACACCATATATTTT. This translates into CAISSGTGPNSGNTIYF.

This clone was counted a few times. The chain has TRBV24-1 and TRBJ1-5; no firm D call. Germline-derived CDR1 and CDR2 are KGHDR and SFDVKD. The ends were cut back, 2 bases at V and 6 bases at J, with 7 bases in the middle. CDR3 size: 13 residues. This chain's CDR3 is CATSDWGVQPQHF. The CDR3 DNA reads as TGTGCCACCAGTGATTGGGGAGTTCAGCCCCAGCATTTT.

The rearrangement uses TRBV28 and TRBJ2-7, with D possibly matching TRBD1 (6 bases). CDR1 is MDHEN and CDR2 is SYDVKM in the germline V gene. Trimming removed 5 bases at V and 4 bases at J, with 24 bases between. There are 17 residues in the CDR3. This CDR3 is CASSPLIRDIGVYEQYF. The CDR3 DNA sequence: TGTGCCAGCAGTCCCTTAATCCGGGACATTGGAGTTTACGAGCAGTACTTC. Full variable domain (rest looked up from reference TRBV28 and TRBJ2-7): DVKVTQSSRYLVKRTGEKVFLECVQDMDHENMFWYRQDPGLGLRLIYFSYDVKMKEKGDIPEGYSVSREKKERFSLILESASTNQTSMYLCASSPLIRDIGVYEQYFGPGTRLTVT.

About this clone itself: Other DNA sequences in this specimen translate into the identical CDR3. CDR3 nucleotide sequence: TGCAGCGTTGAGGGACAGGGGGCCTACGAGCAGTACTTC. Its translation is CSVEGQGAYEQYF. This chain connects TRBV29-1 to TRBJ2-7, with 11 positions matching TRBD1. Germline values: CDR1 SQVTM, CDR2 ANQGSEA. Trimming cost V 3 bases and J 2 bases; bases outside gene matches: 0. This CDR3 is 13 amino acids long.

The chain recombines TRBV30 with TRBJ1-1; a possible D gene is TRBD1 (6 bases). CDR1 GTSNPN and CDR2 SVGIG come from the germline V gene (reference sequence). This CDR3 comprises 15 residues. V lost 2 bases, J lost 1 base, and 14 bases lay in between. The CDR3 DNA sequence: TGTGCCTGGAGTTATCGACAGGTTAAGAACACTGAAGCTTTCTTT. It yields the protein CAWSYRQVKNTEAFF.

This chain uses TRBV15 with TRBJ2-1; no definite D call. V lost 3 bases, J lost 9 bases, and 9 bases lay in between. This CDR3 region has 12 residues. Germline values: CDR1 LNHNV, CDR2 YYDKDF (reference sequence). The CDR3 reads CATSRVSGEQFF. Here the CDR3 DNA reads TGTGCCACCAGCAGGGTCTCGGGTGAGCAGTTCTTC. Variable domain in full (rest from reference TRBV15 and TRBJ2-1): DAMVIQNPRYQVTQFGKPVTLSCSQTLNHNVMYWYQQKSSQAPKLLFHYYDKDFNNEADTPDNFQSRRPNTSFCFLDIRSPGLGDTAMYLCATSRVSGEQFFGPGTRLTVL.

This clone occurred a few times. The chain recombines TRBV14 with TRBJ1-1; 7 bases are a match to TRBD1. There are 17 residues in the CDR3. Germline V gene lookup returns CDR1 SGHDN and CDR2 FVKESK. With 4 bases clipped from V and 0 bases from J, the junction kept 11 bases outside the gene matches. The CDR3 reads CASSLTGRRPLNTEAFF. In DNA form, the CDR3 reads TGTGCCAGCAGCCTGACAGGGCGCAGACCCCTGAACACTGAAGCTTTCTTT.

This clone has more than one count but fewer than ten. This sequence joins TRBV3-1 (or the pseudogene TRBV3-2) and TRBJ2-2, with TRBD2 matching 10 bases. Germline V gives CDR1 LGHDT, CDR2 YNNKEL (reference sequence). The CDR3 length is 15 residues. J gave up 4 bases and V 4 bases, and 3 bases lay outside the gene matches. The CDR3 is CASSPGTSVTGELFF. CDR3 bases: TGTGCCAGCAGCCCCGGGACTAGCGTCACCGGGGAGCTGTTTTTT.

This clone was seen a handful of times. V usage is TRBV19 and J usage is TRBJ1-1; tentative D call: TRBD1 (6 bases). Germline-derived CDR1 and CDR2 are LNHDA and SQIVND (reference sequence). This CDR3 is 14 amino acids long. The V end lost 6 bases, the J end lost 0 bases, and 11 bases lay between the germline ends. CDR3 region: CASRVQGLNTEAFF. As DNA, the CDR3 is TGTGCCAGTAGGGTCCAGGGGTTGAACACTGAAGCTTTCTTT.

The V and J genes are TRBV3-1 (or the pseudogene TRBV3-2) and TRBJ1-1; 9 bases agree with TRBD1. In germline, CDR1 is LGHDT, CDR2 YNNKEL (reference sequence). Trimming at V came to 7 bases and at J to 4 bases, leaving 7 bases not matched to a gene. The length of the CDR3 is 14 residues. In DNA form, the CDR3 reads TGTGCCAGCACCACACAGGGGGCGAGCACTGAAGCTTTCTTT. Its translation is CASTTQGASTEAFF.

The rearrangement links TRBV27 to TRBJ2-7; the match to TRBD1 covers 7 bases. This CDR3 comprises 15 residues. CDR1 and CDR2 from the germline V gene are MNHEY and SMNVEV (reference sequence). The V segment lost 0 bases and the J segment 5 bases; nucleotides outside the gene matches: 7. Here the CDR3 reads CASSLSATGLHEQYF. The CDR3 DNA is TGTGCCAGCAGTTTATCCGCGACAGGGCTCCACGAGCAGTACTTC.